The rows below give T cell receptor beta chains drawn from one sample of a study of PD-1 blockade in classical Hodgkin lymphoma. Repertoires were generated with immunoSEQ multiplex PCR, while TCRdb's copy carries only in-frame clones and drops some. Among about 96,000 clones, 85% to 95% were seen once, and the ten largest hold about 2%. Material: peripheral blood mononuclear cells (PBMCs), obtained before the fourth cycle of nivolumab. Every receptor here comes from a human donor with classical Hodgkin lymphoma. The CDR3 runs from the conserved cysteine through the conserved F or W. The order of the fields is V gene, clone size, D gene, J gene, CDR3 length, CDR3 protein, CDR3 DNA. The D gene is left open where the match is weak. Size values are once, few and many counts, or a class for expanded clones, and some rows have none.

>TRBV5-1|.|.|TRBJ2-7|12
CASSVMGRNLNF
TGCGCCAGCAGCGTAATGGGACGGAACCTTAACTTC
>TRBV6-5|.|TRBD1|TRBJ2-5|13
CASLRQGGVTQYF
TGTGCCAGCCTAAGACAGGGGGGGGTTACCCAGTACTTC
>TRBV18|.|.|TRBJ1-4|14
CASSPPPGAEKLFF
TGTGCCAGCTCACCACCGCCGGGGGCGGAAAAACTGTTTTTT
>TRBV4-2|.|.|TRBJ1-5|15
CASSQGEGSNQPQHF
TGTGCCAGCAGCCAAGGAGAAGGCAGCAATCAGCCCCAGCATTTT
>TRBV27|once|.|TRBJ2-1|16
CASSSLTSPAHNEQFF
TGTGCCAGCAGTTCCTTAACTAGTCCCGCTCACAATGAGCAGTTCTTC
>TRBV9|.|.|TRBJ2-1|11
CASSVGGEQFF
TGTGCCAGCAGCGTAGGTGGCGAGCAGTTCTTC
>TRBV19|.|.|TRBJ2-3|15
CASSIYGTSARTQYF
TGTGCCAGTAGCATCTACGGGACCTCCGCGCGTACGCAGTATTTT
>TRBV7-3|.|TRBD1|TRBJ2-2|15
CASSSTGGYTGELFF
TGTGCCAGCAGCTCGACAGGGGGCTACACCGGGGAGCTGTTTTTT
>TRBV10-3|.|TRBD1|TRBJ1-2|15
CAISGMTGVEGGYTF
TGTGCCATCAGTGGGATGACAGGGGTTGAGGGAGGCTACACCTTC
>TRBV20-1|.|.|TRBJ1-5|11
CSARDPPVQHF
TGCAGTGCTAGAGATCCCCCTGTTCAGCATTTT
>TRBV5-1|.|.|TRBJ1-3|15
CASSSTLFSGNTIYF
TGCGCCAGCAGCTCGACGCTGTTCTCTGGAAACACCATATATTTT
>TRBV4-1|.|TRBD1|TRBJ2-3|17
CASSRTTGVGFADTQYF
TGCGCCAGCAGCCGGACGACAGGGGTTGGCTTTGCGGATACGCAGTATTTT
>TRBV2|.|.|TRBJ2-7|16
CASSGSNRVGGYEQYF
TGTGCCAGCAGTGGAAGTAACAGGGTGGGGGGCTACGAGCAGTACTTC
>TRBV11-2|.|.|TRBJ2-1|15
CASSLSGGTEYEQFF
TGTGCCAGCAGCTTATCGGGCGGGACAGAATATGAGCAGTTCTTC
>TRBV4-1|.|.|TRBJ1-1|16
CASSQDAIRGGTEAFF
TGCGCCAGCAGCCAAGATGCGATCAGGGGAGGGACTGAAGCTTTCTTT
>TRBV10-3|.|.|TRBJ2-1|13
CAISWDQRDEQFF
TGTGCCATCAGCTGGGACCAGAGGGATGAGCAGTTCTTC
>TRBV7-6|.|.|TRBJ2-3|17
CASSPKSTDLDTDTQYF
TGTGCCAGCAGCCCGAAGTCGACCGATCTGGACACAGATACGCAGTATTTT
>TRBV25-1|.|.|TRBJ2-3|14
CASSGGLATDTQYF
TGTGCCAGCAGTGGAGGCCTAGCCACAGATACGCAGTATTTT
>TRBV23-1|.|TRBD1|TRBJ2-1|15
CASLVSGQGYNEQFF
TGCGCCAGCTTGGTCTCGGGACAGGGTTACAATGAGCAGTTCTTC
>TRBV5-1|.|.|TRBJ1-4|17
CASSLAPGRGTNEKLFF
TGCGCCAGCAGCTTGGCCCCGGGGAGGGGGACTAATGAAAAACTGTTTTTT
>TRBV4-1|.|TRBD2|TRBJ2-5|15
CASSQERSGGETQYF
TGCGCCAGCAGCCAAGAAAGGAGCGGGGGCGAGACCCAGTACTTC
>TRBV7-9|.|TRBD2|TRBJ2-5|15
CASSPWASGSETQYF
TGTGCCAGCAGCCCATGGGCTAGCGGGAGTGAGACCCAGTACTTC
>TRBV9|.|.|TRBJ1-4|14
CASSPFGRGEKLFF
TGTGCCAGCAGCCCTTTTGGAAGGGGTGAAAAACTGTTTTTT
>TRBV28|.|.|TRBJ2-7|15
CASRVDSRTLGEQYF
TGTGCCAGCAGGGTGGATAGCCGGACCCTCGGAGAGCAGTACTTC
>TRBV27|.|.|TRBJ2-2|15
CASSLKRADTGELFF
TGTGCCAGCAGTTTAAAACGGGCTGATACCGGGGAGCTGTTTTTT
>TRBV10-3|.|.|TRBJ2-1|15
CAISESGGAYNEQFF
TGTGCCATCAGTGAGTCCGGAGGAGCCTACAATGAGCAGTTCTTC
>TRBV6-5|.|TRBD1|TRBJ2-5|13
CASSRRGRETQYF
TGTGCCAGCAGTCGCAGGGGGCGAGAGACCCAGTACTTC
>TRBV14|.|.|TRBJ2-3|11
CASSHGDTQYF
TGTGCCAGCAGCCATGGAGATACGCAGTATTTT